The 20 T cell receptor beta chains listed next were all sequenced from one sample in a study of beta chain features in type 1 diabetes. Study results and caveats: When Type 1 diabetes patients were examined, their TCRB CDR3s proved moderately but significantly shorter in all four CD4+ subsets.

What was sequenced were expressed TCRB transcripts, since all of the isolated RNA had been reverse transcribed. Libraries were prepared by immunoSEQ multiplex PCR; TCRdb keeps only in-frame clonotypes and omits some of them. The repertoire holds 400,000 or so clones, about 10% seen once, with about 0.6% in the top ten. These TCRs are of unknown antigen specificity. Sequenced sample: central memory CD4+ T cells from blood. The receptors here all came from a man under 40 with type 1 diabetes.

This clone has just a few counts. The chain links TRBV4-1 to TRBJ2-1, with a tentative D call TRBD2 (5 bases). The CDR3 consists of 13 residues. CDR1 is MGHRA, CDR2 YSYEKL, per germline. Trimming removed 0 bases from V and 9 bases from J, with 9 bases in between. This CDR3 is CASSQEASTEQFF. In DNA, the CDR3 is TGCGCCAGCAGCCAAGAGGCTAGCACTGAGCAGTTCTTC.

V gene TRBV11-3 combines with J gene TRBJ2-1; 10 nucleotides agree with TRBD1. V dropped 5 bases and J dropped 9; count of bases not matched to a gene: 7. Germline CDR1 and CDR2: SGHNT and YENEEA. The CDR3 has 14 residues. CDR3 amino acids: CASSLGQGVGEQFF. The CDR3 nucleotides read TGTGCCAGCAGCCTCGGACAGGGGGTCGGTGAGCAGTTCTTC.

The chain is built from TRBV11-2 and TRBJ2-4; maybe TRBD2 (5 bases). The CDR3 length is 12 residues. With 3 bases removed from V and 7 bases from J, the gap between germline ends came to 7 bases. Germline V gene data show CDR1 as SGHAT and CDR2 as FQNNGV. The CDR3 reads CASSLGVNIQYF. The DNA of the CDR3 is TGTGCCAGCAGCTTGGGAGTGAACATTCAGTACTTC.

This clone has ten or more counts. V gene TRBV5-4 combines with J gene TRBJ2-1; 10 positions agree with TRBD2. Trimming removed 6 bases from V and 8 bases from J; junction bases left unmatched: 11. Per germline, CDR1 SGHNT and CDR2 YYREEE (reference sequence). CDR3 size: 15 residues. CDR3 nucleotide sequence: TGTGCCAGCAACCTACTAGCGGGAAGTCTGGATGAGCAGTTCTTC. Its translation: CASNLLAGSLDEQFF.

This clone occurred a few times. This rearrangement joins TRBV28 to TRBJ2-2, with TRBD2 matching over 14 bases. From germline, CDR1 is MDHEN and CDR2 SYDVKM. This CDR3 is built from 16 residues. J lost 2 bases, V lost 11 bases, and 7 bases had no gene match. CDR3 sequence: CASGLAGGLNTGELFF. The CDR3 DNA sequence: TGTGCCTCAGGACTAGCGGGAGGACTAAACACCGGGGAGCTGTTTTTT. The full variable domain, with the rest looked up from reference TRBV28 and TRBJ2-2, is DVKVTQSSRYLVKRTGEKVFLECVQDMDHENMFWYRQDPGLGLRLIYFSYDVKMKEKGDIPEGYSVSREKKERFSLILESASTNQTSMYLCASGLAGGLNTGELFFGEGSRLTVL.

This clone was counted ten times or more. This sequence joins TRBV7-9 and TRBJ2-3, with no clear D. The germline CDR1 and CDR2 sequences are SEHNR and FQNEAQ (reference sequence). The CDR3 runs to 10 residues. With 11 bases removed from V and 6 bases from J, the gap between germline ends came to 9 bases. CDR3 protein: CAGSRDTQYF. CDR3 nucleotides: TGTGCCGGAAGTCGGGATACGCAGTATTTT.

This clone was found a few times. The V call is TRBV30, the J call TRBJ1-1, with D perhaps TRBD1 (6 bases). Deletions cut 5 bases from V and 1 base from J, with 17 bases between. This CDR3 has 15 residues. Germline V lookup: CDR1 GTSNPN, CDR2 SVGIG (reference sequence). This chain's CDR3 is CAWRRGWGENTEAFF. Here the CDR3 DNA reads TGTGCCTGGCGGAGGGGGTGGGGAGAGAACACTGAAGCTTTCTTT.

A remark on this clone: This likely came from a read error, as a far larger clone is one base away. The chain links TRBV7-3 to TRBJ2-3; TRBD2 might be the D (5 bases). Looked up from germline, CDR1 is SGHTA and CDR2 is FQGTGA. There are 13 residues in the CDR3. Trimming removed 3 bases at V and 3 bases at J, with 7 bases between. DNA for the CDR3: TGTGCCAGCAGCTTGGGGAGTACAGATACGCAGTATTTT. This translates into CASSLGSTDTQYF.

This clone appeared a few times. The CDR3 here is CASSLGQGRELFF. The CDR3 DNA is TGTGCCAGCAGCTTGGGACAGGGCCGGGAGCTGTTTTTT. This rearrangement joins TRBV11-2 to TRBJ2-2; 9 bases fit TRBD1. The ends lost 3 bases at V and 9 bases at J; junction bases unmatched: 2. Germline CDR1 SGHAT, CDR2 FQNNGV. This CDR3 comprises 13 residues.

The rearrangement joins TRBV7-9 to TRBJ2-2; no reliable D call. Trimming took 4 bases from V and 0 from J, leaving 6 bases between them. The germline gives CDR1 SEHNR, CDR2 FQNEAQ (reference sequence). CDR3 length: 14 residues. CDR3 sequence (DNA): TGTGCCAGCAGCTCCTCATCGAACACCGGGGAGCTGTTTTTT. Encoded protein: CASSSSSNTGELFF.

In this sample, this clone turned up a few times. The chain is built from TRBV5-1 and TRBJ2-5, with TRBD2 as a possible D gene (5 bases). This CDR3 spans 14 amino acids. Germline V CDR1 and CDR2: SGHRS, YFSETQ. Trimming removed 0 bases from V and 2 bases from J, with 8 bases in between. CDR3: CASSLGPGQETQYF. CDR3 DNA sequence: TGCGCCAGCAGCTTGGGACCGGGGCAAGAGACCCAGTACTTC.

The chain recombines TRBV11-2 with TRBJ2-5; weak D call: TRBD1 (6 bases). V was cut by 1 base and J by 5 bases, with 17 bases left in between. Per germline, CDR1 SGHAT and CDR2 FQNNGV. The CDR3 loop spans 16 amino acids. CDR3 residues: CASSLGLQGLGETQYF. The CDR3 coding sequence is TGTGCCAGCAGCTTAGGCCTACAGGGTTTGGGGGAGACCCAGTACTTC.

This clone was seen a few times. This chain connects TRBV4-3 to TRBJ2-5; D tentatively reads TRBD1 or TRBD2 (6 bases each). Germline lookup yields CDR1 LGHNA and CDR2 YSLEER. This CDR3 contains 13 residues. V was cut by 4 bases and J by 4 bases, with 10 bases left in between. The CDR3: CASSLQGGETQYF. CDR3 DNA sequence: TGCGCCAGCAGCCTACAGGGAGGAGAGACCCAGTACTTC.

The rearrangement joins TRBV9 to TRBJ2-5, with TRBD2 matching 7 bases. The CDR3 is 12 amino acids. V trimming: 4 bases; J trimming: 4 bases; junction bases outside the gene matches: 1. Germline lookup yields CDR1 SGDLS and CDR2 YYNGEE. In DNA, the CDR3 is TGTGCCAGCAGCAGGGAGGGAGAGACCCAGTACTTC. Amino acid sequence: CASSREGETQYF.

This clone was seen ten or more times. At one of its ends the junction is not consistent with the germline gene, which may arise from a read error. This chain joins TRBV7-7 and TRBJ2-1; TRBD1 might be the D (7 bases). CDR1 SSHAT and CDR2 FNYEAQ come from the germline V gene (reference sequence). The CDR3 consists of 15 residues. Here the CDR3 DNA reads TGTGCTAGCAGCCGCGGGACAGCACCGGGGAATGAGCAGTTCTTC. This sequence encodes CASSRGTAPGNEQFF.

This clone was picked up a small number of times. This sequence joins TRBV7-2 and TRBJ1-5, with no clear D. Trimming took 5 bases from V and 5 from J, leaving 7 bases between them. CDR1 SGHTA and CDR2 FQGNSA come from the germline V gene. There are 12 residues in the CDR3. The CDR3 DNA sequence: TGTGCCAGCAGCGGTGGGGATCAGCCCCAGCATTTT. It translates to CASSGGDQPQHF.

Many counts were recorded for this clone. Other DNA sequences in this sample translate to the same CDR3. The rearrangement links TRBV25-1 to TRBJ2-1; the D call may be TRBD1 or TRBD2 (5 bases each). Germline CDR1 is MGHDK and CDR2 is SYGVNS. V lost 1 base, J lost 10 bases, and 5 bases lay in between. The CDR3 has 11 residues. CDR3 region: CASSEWGEQFF. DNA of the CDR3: TGTGCCAGCAGTGAATGGGGGGAGCAGTTCTTC.

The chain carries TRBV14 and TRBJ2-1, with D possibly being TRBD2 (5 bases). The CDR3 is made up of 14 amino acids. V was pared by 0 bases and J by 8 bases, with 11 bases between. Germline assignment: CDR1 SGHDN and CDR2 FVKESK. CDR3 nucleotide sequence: TGTGCCAGCAGCCAAGATAGGCTAGCCCATGAGCAGTTCTTC. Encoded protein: CASSQDRLAHEQFF. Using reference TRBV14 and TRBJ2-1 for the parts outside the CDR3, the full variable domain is EAGVTQFPSHSVIEKGQTVTLRCDPISGHDNLYWYRRVMGKEIKFLLHFVKESKQDESGMPNNRFLAERTGGTYSTLKVQPAELEDSGVYFCASSQDRLAHEQFFGPGTRLTVL.

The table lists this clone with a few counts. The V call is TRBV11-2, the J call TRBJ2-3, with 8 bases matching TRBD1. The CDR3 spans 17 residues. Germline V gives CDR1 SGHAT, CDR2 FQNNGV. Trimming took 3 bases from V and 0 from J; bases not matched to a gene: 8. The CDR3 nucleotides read TGTGCCAGCAGCTTGGAGACAGGGGCAACTAGCACAGATACGCAGTATTTT. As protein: CASSLETGATSTDTQYF.

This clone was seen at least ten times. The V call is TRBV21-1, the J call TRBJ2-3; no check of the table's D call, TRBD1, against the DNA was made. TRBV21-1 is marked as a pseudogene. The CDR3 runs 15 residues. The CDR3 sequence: CASSSRQAQTDTQYF. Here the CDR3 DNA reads TGTGCCAGCAGCTCTCGACAGGCTCAAACAGATACGCAGTATTTT.